This T cell receptor (beta chain) was captured in a study of blood T cell repertoires in COVID-19. Study-wide background: Samples taken during acute and convalescent COVID-19 were collected in the United States, Italy and Spain.

Profiling relied on immunoSEQ multiplex PCR, and the TCRdb table lists in-frame clones only, not all of them. The sample consists of 430,000 or so clones, around 87% of them appearing once. CDR1 and CDR2 from the germline V gene are SGHVS and FNYEAQ. This CDR3 has 18 residues. The V segment lost 1 base and the J segment 0 bases; nucleotides outside the gene matches: 8. The study drew participants aged roughly 18 to 95 years from 20 to 30 US areas. Cohort 3 recovered donors had two negative PCRs, clearance, or symptom resolution. Sequencing was carried out using PBMCs or T cells enriched from blood (not recorded which). V gene TRBV7-6 combines with J gene TRBJ1-5, with 8 positions matching TRBD1. The origin of this receptor is a woman aged 40 to 49 who had recovered from COVID-19. CDR3 protein: CASSLEPGGRHSNQPQHF. CDR3 sequence (DNA): TGTGCCAGCAGCTTAGAACCAGGGGGCCGTCATAGCAATCAGCCCCAGCATTTT. Complete variable domain (other parts from reference TRBV7-6 and TRBJ1-5): GAGVSQSPRYKVTKRGQDVALRCDPISGHVSLYWYRQALGQGPEFLTYFNYEAQQDKSGLPNDRFSAERPEGSISTLTIQRTEQRDSAMYRCASSLEPGGRHSNQPQHFGDGTRLSIL.